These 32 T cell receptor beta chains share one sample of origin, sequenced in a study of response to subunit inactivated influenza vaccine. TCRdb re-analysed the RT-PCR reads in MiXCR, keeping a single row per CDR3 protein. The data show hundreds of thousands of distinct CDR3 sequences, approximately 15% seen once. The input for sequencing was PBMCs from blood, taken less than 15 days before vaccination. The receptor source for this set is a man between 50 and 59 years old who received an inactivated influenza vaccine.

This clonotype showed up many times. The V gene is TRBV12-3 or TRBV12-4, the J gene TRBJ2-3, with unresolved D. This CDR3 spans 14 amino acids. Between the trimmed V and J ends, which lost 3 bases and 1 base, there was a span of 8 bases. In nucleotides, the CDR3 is TGTGCCAGCAGTTTCTCGGCCGGCACAGATACGCAGTATTTT. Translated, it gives CASSFSAGTDTQYF.

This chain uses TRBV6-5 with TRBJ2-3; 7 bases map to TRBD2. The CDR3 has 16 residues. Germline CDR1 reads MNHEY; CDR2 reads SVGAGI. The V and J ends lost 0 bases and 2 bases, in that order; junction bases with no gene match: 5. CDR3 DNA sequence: TGTGCCAGCAGTTACTCACGGGAGGTGGACACAGATACGCAGTATTTT. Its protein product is CASSYSREVDTDTQYF.

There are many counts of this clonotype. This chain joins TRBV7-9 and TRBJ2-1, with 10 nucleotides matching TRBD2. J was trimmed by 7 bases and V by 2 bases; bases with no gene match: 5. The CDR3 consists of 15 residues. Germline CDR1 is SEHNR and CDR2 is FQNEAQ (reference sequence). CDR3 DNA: TGTGCCAGCAGCTTATGGAGCGGGAGGGGAAATGAGCAGTTCTTC. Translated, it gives CASSLWSGRGNEQFF. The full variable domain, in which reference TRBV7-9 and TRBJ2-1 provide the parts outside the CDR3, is DTGVSQNPRHKITKRGQNVTFRCDPISEHNRLYWYRQTLGQGPEFLTYFQNEAQLEKSRLLSDRFSAERPKGSFSTLEIQRTEQGDSAMYLCASSLWSGRGNEQFFGPGTRLTVL.

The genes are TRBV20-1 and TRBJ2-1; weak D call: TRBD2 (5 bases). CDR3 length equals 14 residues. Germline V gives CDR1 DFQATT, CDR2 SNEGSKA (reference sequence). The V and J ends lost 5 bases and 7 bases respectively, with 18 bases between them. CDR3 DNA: TGCAGTGCTGCCCCCCCGGGAATGGCTAATGAGCAGTTCTTC. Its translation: CSAAPPGMANEQFF.

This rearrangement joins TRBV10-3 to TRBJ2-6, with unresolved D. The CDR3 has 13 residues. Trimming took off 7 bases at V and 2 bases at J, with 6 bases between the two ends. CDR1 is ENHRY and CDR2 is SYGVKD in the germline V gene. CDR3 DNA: TGTGCCATCACTCGTGCTGGGGCCAACGTCCTGACTTTC. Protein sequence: CAITRAGANVLTF.

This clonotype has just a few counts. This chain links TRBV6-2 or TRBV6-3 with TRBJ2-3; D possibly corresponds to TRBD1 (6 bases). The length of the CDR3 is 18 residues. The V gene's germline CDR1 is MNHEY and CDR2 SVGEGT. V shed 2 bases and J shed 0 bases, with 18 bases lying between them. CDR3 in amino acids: CASSYRKDWTASTDTQYF. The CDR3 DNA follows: TGTGCCAGCAGTTACCGAAAAGATTGGACAGCGAGCACAGATACGCAGTATTTT.

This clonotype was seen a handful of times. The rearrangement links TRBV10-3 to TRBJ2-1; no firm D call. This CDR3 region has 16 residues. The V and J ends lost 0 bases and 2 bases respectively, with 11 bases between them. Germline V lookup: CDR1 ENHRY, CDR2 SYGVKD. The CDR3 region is CAISESLLRAYNEQFF. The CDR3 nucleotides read TGTGCCATCAGTGAGTCCCTCCTGAGAGCCTACAATGAGCAGTTCTTC.

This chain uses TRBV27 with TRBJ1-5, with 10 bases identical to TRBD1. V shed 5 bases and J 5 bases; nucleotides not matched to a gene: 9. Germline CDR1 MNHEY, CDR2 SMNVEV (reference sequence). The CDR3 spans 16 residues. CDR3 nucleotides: TGTGCCAGCAGTAAGACAGGGGGCCTGTTGGATCAGCCCCAGCATTTT. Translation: CASSKTGGLLDQPQHF.

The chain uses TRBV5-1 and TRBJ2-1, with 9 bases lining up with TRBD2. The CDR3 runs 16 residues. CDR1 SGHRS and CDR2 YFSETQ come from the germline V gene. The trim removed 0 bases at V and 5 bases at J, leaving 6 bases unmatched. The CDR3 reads CASSLAGLAGDNEQFF. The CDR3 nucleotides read TGCGCCAGCAGCTTGGCCGGGTTAGCGGGAGACAATGAGCAGTTCTTC.

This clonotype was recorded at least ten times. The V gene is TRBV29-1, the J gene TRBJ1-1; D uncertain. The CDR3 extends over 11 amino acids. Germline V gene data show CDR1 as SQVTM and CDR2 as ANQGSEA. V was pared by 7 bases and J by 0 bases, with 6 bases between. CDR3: CSGVVNTEAFF. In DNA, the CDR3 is TGCAGCGGAGTAGTGAACACTGAAGCTTTCTTT.

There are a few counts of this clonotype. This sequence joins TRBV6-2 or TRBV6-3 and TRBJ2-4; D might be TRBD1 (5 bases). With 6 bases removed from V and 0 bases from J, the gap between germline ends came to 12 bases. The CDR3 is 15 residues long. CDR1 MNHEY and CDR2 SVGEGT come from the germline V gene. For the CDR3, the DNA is TGTGCCAGCAGCCTCGGACAATTAGCCAAAAACATTCAGTACTTC. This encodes CASSLGQLAKNIQYF.

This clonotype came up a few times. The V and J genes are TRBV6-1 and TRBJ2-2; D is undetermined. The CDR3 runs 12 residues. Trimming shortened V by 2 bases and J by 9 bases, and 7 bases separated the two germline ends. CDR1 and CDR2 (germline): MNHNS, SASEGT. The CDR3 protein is CASSELHRELFF. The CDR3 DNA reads TGTGCCAGCAGTGAACTGCACCGGGAGCTGTTTTTT.

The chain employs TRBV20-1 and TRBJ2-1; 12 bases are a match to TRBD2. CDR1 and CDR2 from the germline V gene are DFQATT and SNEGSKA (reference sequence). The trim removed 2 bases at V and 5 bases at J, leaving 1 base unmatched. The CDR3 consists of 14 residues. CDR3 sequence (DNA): TGCAGTGCTAGAACTAGCGGGGGGCACAATGAGCAGTTCTTC. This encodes CSARTSGGHNEQFF.

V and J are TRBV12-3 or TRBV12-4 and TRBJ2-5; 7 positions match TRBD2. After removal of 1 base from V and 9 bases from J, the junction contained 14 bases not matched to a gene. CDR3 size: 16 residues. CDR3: CASSLGLAGAPFPQYF. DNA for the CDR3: TGTGCCAGCAGTTTAGGACTGGCGGGAGCCCCTTTTCCCCAGTACTTC.

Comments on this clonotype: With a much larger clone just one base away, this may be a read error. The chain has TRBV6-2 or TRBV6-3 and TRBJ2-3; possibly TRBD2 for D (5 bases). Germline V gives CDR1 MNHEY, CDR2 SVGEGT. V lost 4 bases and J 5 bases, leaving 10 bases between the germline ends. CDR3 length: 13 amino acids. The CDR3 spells CASSSTRGDTQYF. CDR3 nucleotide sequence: TGTGCCAGCAGTTCGACACGGGGAGATACGCAGTATTTT.

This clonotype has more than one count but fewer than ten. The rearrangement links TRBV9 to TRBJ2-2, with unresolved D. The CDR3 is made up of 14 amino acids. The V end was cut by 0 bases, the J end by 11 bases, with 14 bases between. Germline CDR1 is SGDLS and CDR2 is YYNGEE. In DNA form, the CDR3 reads TGTGCCAGCAGCGTAGATCGACTGGGCATTGAGCTGTTTTTT. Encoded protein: CASSVDRLGIELFF. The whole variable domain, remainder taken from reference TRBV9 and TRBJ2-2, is DSGVTQTPKHLITATGQRVTLRCSPRSGDLSVYWYQQSLDQGLQFLIQYYNGEERAKGNILERFSAQQFPDLHSELNLSSLELGDSALYFCASSVDRLGIELFFGEGSRLTVL.

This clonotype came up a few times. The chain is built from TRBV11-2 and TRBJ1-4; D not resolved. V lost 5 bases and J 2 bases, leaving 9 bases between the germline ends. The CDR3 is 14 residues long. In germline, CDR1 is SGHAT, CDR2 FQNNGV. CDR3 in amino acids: CASSHVRTNEKLFF. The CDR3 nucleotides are TGTGCCAGCAGCCATGTTCGGACTAATGAAAAACTGTTTTTT.

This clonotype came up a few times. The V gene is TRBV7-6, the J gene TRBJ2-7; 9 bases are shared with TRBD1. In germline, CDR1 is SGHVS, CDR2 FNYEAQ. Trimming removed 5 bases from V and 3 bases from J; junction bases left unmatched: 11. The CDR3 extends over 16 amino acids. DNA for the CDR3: TGTGCCAGCAGCGCACCGACCCAGGGACAGGGCTACGAGCAGTACTTC. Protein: CASSAPTQGQGYEQYF.

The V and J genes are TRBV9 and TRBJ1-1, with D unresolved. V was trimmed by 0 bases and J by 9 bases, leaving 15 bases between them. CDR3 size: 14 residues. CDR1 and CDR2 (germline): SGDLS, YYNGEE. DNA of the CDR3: TGTGCCAGCAGCGTAGGCGGAGGATTCAAACAAGCTTTCTTT. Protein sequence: CASSVGGGFKQAFF.

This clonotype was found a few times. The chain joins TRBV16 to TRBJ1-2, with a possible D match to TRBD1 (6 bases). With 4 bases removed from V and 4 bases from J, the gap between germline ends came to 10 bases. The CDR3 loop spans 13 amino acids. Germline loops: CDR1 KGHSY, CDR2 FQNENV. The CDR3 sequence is CASSRDITYGYTF. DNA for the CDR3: TGTGCCAGCAGCCGGGACATCACCTATGGCTACACCTTC.

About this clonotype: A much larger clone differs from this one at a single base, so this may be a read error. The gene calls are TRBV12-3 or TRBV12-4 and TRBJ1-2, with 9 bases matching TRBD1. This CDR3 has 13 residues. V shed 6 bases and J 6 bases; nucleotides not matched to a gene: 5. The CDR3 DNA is TGTGCCAGCAGACCCACAGGGGGCCATGGCTACACCTTC. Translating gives CASRPTGGHGYTF.

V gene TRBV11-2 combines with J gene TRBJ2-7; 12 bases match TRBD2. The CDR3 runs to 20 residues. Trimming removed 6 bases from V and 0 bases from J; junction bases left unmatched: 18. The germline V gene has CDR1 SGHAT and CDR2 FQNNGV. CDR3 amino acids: CASSKGTSGFYLWYSYEQYF. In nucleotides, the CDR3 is TGTGCCAGCAGTAAGGGGACTAGCGGGTTTTATCTATGGTACTCCTACGAGCAGTACTTC.

The CDR3 is CASSAGSYAQQYF. CDR3 sequence (DNA): TGTGCCAGCAGCGCCGGGAGCTACGCTCAGCAGTACTTC. V usage is TRBV7-3 and J usage is TRBJ2-7, with a weak D call TRBD2 (6 bases). This CDR3 contains 13 residues. CDR1 SGHTA and CDR2 FQGTGA come from the germline V gene. V was shortened by 5 bases and J by 8 bases, with 16 bases between the two germline ends.

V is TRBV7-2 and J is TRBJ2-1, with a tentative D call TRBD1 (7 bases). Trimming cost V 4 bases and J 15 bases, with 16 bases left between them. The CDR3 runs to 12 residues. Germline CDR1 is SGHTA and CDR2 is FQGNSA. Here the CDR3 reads CASSWGDRKAFF. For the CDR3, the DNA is TGTGCCAGCAGCTGGGGGGACAGAAAGGCGTTCTTC.

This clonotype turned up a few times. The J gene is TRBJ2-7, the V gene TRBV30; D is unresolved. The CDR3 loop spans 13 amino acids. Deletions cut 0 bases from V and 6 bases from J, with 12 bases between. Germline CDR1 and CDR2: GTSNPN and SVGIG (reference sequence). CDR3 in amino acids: CAWSVKGLGEQYF. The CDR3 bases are TGTGCCTGGAGTGTAAAAGGTCTTGGCGAGCAGTACTTC.

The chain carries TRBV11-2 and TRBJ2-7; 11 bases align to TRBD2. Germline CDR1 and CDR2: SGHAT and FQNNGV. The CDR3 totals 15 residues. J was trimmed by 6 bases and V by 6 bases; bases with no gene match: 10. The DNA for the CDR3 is TGTGCCAGCAGGGTTAGCGGGAGGGCCCTTTTCGAGCAGTACTTC. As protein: CASRVSGRALFEQYF.

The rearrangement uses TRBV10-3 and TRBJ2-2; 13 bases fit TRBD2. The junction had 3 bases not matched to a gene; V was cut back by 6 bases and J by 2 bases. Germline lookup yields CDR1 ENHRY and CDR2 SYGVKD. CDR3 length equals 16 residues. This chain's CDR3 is CAISGTSGVNTGELFF. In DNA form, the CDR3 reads TGTGCCATCAGCGGGACTAGCGGGGTAAACACCGGGGAGCTGTTTTTT.

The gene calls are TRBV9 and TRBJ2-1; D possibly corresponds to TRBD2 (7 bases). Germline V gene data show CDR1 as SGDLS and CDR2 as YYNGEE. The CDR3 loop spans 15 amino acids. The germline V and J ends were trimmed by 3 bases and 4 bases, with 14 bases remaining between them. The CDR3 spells CASSERGGLYNEQFF. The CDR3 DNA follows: TGTGCCAGCAGCGAGAGGGGGGGGTTGTACAATGAGCAGTTCTTC.

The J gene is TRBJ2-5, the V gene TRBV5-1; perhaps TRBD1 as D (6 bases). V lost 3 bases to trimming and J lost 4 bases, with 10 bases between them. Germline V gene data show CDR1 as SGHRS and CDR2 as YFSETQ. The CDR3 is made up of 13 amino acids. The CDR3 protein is CASSWDTGETQYF. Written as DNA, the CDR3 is TGCGCCAGCAGCTGGGACACCGGAGAGACCCAGTACTTC.

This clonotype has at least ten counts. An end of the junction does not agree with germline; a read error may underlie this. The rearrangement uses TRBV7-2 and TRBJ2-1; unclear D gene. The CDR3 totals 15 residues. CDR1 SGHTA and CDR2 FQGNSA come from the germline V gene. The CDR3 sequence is CASSLAPSSYNEQFF. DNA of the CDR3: TGCGCCAGCAGCTTGGCACCGAGCTCCTACAATGAGCAGTTCTTC.

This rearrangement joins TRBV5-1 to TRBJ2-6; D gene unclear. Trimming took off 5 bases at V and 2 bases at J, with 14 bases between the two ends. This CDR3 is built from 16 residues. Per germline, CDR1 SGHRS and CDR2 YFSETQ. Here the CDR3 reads CASRELQATGANVLTF. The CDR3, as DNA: TGCGCCAGCAGGGAGCTTCAGGCCACTGGGGCCAACGTCCTGACTTTC. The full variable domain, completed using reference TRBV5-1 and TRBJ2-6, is KAGVTQTPRYLIKTRGQQVTLSCSPISGHRSVSWYQQTPGQGLQFLFEYFSETQRNKGNFPGRFSGRQFSNSRSEMNVSTLELGDSALYLCASRELQATGANVLTFGAGSRLTVL.

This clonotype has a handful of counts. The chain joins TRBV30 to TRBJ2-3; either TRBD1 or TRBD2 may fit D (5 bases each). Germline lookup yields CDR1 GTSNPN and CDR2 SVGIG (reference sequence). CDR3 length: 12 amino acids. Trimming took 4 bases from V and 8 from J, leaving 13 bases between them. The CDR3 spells CAWTGRVGTQYF. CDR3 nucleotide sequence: TGTGCCTGGACGGGGCGGGTCGGTACGCAGTATTTT.